The 27 T cell receptor delta chains in this list originate from one sample, sequenced in a study of Vδ1+ human thymocytes. Study-level findings and limits: Thymic TRG and TRD repertoires appeared highly polyclonal.

These receptors have no identified antigens. Sequences come from RNA converted to cDNA by reverse transcription. CDR3 amplicons came from multiplex PCR with pooled V-gene forward and constant-region reverse primers. TCRdb re-called the multiplex PCR reads with CATT. The sample yields about 75,000 delta-chain clones, around 30% seen once. The material sequenced was Vdelta1+ gamma-delta thymocytes from the thymus. Specified subset: FACS-sorted CD3+ TCRalphabeta- TCRVdelta1+ TCRVdelta2- thymocytes. Every receptor here comes from a boy younger than two who had congenital heart surgery.

This sequence joins TRDV1 and TRDJ1; D is perhaps TRDD3 (5 bases). This CDR3 is 13 amino acids long. The germline CDR1 and CDR2 sequences are TSWWSYY and QGS. The V end was cut by 3 bases, the J end by 9 bases, with 14 bases between. CDR3 residues: CALGDFTRGELIF. CDR3 nucleotides: TGTGCTCTTGGGGACTTCACGAGGGGGGAACTCATCTTT.

The gene calls are TRDV1 and TRDJ1; 7 positions match TRDD3. This CDR3 contains 23 residues. From germline, CDR1 is TSWWSYY and CDR2 QGS. Losses at the gene ends were 0 bases for V and 1 base for J; bases not matched to a gene: 26. In DNA form, the CDR3 reads TGTGCTCTTGGGGAACTAGGTCCTCCCGGCTTGGGGGACCCGGCGTGCCCCACCGATAAACTCATCTTT. This codes for CALGELGPPGLGDPACPTDKLIF.

J is TRDJ1 and V is TRDV1, with 10 bases fitting TRDD3. V lost 4 bases, J lost 3 bases, and 14 bases stayed unmatched. This CDR3 comprises 18 residues. The V gene's germline CDR1 is TSWWSYY and CDR2 QGS. Here the CDR3 reads CALGVLDELGDIPDKLIF. CDR3 DNA: TGTGCTCTTGGGGTACTTGACGAGCTGGGGGATATACCCGATAAACTCATCTTT.

This chain links TRDV1 with TRDJ1; 11 bases are a match to TRDD3. Germline CDR1 reads TSWWSYY; CDR2 reads QGS. The V gene end was trimmed by 3 bases and the J gene end by 0 bases; junction bases not matched to a gene: 15. The CDR3 sequence is 20 residues long. The CDR3 is CALGDRLLYWGISYTDKLIF. DNA of the CDR3: TGTGCTCTTGGGGACCGTCTCCTTTACTGGGGGATATCGTACACCGATAAACTCATCTTT.

The chain carries TRDV1 and TRDJ1; possible D gene TRDD3, 7 bases. The germline CDR1 and CDR2 sequences are TSWWSYY and QGS. V lost 1 base to trimming and J lost 0 bases, with 30 bases between them. This CDR3 comprises 22 residues. CDR3 residues: CALGEPRGLPILLGKYTDKLIF. The CDR3 DNA is TGTGCTCTTGGGGAACCACGCGGCCTTCCCATTCTACTGGGGAAGTACACCGATAAACTCATCTTT.

This clone was recorded a few times. This chain joins TRDV1 and TRDJ1; 10 nucleotides line up with TRDD3. CDR1 and CDR2 (germline): TSWWSYY, QGS. Trimming removed 3 bases from V and 7 bases from J; junction bases left unmatched: 23. CDR3 length: 20 amino acids. The CDR3 DNA is TGTGCTCTTGGGGATACAAGGAGGTTCCCACCGGGCTGGGGGATAGGTAAACTCATCTTT. Its protein product is CALGDTRRFPPGWGIGKLIF.

This clone occurred a few times. The chain joins TRDV1 to TRDJ1; 11 bases line up with TRDD3. Germline V CDR1 and CDR2: TSWWSYY, QGS. This CDR3 spans 20 amino acids. V lost 8 bases to trimming and J lost 6 bases; unmatched junction nucleotides: 26. The CDR3 reads CALTIAFSPYWGIEANKLIF. The CDR3 DNA is TGTGCTCTTACCATAGCCTTCTCGCCGTACTGGGGGATAGAGGCTAATAAACTCATCTTT.

This sequence joins TRDV1 and TRDJ1; unclear D gene. The V end was cut by 3 bases, the J end by 2 bases, with 16 bases between. Germline lookup yields CDR1 TSWWSYY and CDR2 QGS. The CDR3 is 16 residues long. The CDR3 nucleotides read TGTGCTCTTGGGGAGGCTACGGTAGTGCTAACCGATAAACTCATCTTT. Translation: CALGEATVVLTDKLIF.

The V and J genes are TRDV1 and TRDJ1; the D gene is possibly TRDD3 (10 bases). Germline loops: CDR1 TSWWSYY, CDR2 QGS. V gave up 4 bases and J gave up 3 bases, with 27 bases separating them. This CDR3 is built from 19 residues. The CDR3 DNA reads TGTGCTCTTGGGGTATCCCTCCTTCCTACACTGGGGGATGCCGATAAACTCATCTTT. This translates into CALGVSLLPTLGDADKLIF.

This clone was seen a handful of times. The chain employs TRDV1 and TRDJ1; D is unresolved. The length of the CDR3 is 14 residues. CDR1 and CDR2 from the germline V gene are TSWWSYY and QGS. Trimming left V 0 bases short and J 2 bases short, with 7 bases between. CDR3 DNA sequence: TGTGCTCTTGGGGAACTTACAGGGACCGATAAACTCATCTTT. Its translation is CALGELTGTDKLIF.

V usage is TRDV1 and J usage is TRDJ1; D not certain. V was pared by 0 bases and J by 1 base, with 15 bases between. There are 17 residues in the CDR3. Germline V CDR1 and CDR2: TSWWSYY, QGS. CDR3 DNA: TGTGCTCTTGGGGAACTAGATCTCCTGCCCGCCACCGATAAACTCATCTTT. Its translation: CALGELDLLPATDKLIF.

In its sample, this clone was seen a few times. This chain connects TRDV1 to TRDJ1, with 11 bases identical to TRDD3. CDR3 length: 23 residues. Germline V lookup: CDR1 TSWWSYY, CDR2 QGS. V shed 2 bases, J shed 0 bases, and the junction held 23 bases outside the gene matches. The CDR3 DNA reads TGTGCTCTTGGGGAAAGGAGATCCTACGGGGCTCTTGGGGGATACGCATACACCGATAAACTCATCTTT. Amino acids: CALGERRSYGALGGYAYTDKLIF.

The chain couples TRDV1 to TRDJ1; D perhaps matches TRDD2 (8 bases). Germline assignment: CDR1 TSWWSYY and CDR2 QGS. The V gene lost 4 bases and the J gene lost 0 bases, with 24 bases spanning the gap. This CDR3 spans 19 amino acids. DNA of the CDR3: TGTGCTCTTGGGGGCCTTCCTAGCCTACTGGGGCCACACACCGATAAACTCATCTTT. Its protein product is CALGGLPSLLGPHTDKLIF.

This clone occurred a few times. This sequence joins TRDV1 and TRDJ1; TRDD2 aligns across 9 bases. The germline gives CDR1 TSWWSYY, CDR2 QGS. The CDR3 consists of 21 residues. V lost 4 bases and J lost 0; bases outside the gene matches: 21. The CDR3 nucleotides read TGTGCTCTTGGGGCCCTCTCCTTCCTACGAGCGGGGGACTCGTACACCGATAAACTCATCTTT. It specifies CALGALSFLRAGDSYTDKLIF.

V and J are TRDV2 and TRDJ1; 9 bases line up with TRDD3. The CDR3 length is 16 residues. J gave up 11 bases and V 0 bases, and 15 bases lay outside the gene matches. From germline, CDR1 is GEAIGNYY and CDR2 EKD. The DNA of the CDR3 is TGTGCCTGTGACACCGGGGATTTACTGGGGGAGACAGGGCTCATCTTT. Its protein is CACDTGDLLGETGLIF.

This rearrangement joins TRDV1 to TRDJ1; a weak D match, TRDD3 (5 bases). The ends were cut back, 1 base at V and 2 bases at J, with 26 bases in the middle. Germline-derived CDR1 and CDR2 are TSWWSYY and QGS. The CDR3 totals 20 residues. CDR3 loop: CALGEPTRAVLAGRTDKLIF. The CDR3 nucleotides are TGTGCTCTTGGGGAACCTACACGTGCAGTTCTTGCTGGGCGGACCGATAAACTCATCTTT.

The chain links TRDV2 to TRDJ1, with TRDD3 matching over 12 bases. V gave up 5 bases and J gave up 1 base; unmatched junction bases: 7. This CDR3 contains 16 residues. Germline assignment: CDR1 GEAIGNYY and CDR2 EKD. CDR3 in amino acids: CACGLGDTRRTDKLIF. The CDR3 DNA sequence: TGTGCCTGTGGACTGGGGGATACAAGGCGCACCGATAAACTCATCTTT.

The J gene is TRDJ1, the V gene TRDV1; 12 bases are shared with TRDD3. CDR1 is TSWWSYY and CDR2 is QGS in the germline V gene. The CDR3 is 22 residues long. The V segment lost 4 bases and the J segment 0 bases; nucleotides outside the gene matches: 21. This CDR3 is CALGVLSSPGWGIRGNTDKLIF. CDR3 in DNA: TGTGCTCTTGGGGTCCTTTCTTCCCCCGGCTGGGGGATACGCGGGAACACCGATAAACTCATCTTT.

Comment on this clone: One end of the junction fails to match germline, which may point to a read error. This chain connects TRDV1 to TRDJ1; 12 bases line up with TRDD3. In germline, CDR1 is TSWWSYY, CDR2 QGS. The CDR3 covers 23 residues. CDR3 sequence reads: CAVGERQIYRVVLGDTNTDKLIF. CDR3 coding DNA: TGTGCTGTTGGGGAACGGCAAATTTACAGGGTCGTACTGGGGGATACTAACACCGATAAACTCATCTTT.

This clone was recorded a few times. This sequence joins TRDV1 and TRDJ1; no reliable D call. Trimming left V 5 bases short and J 0 bases short, with 13 bases between. Germline CDR1 is TSWWSYY and CDR2 is QGS. This CDR3 is built from 15 residues. In DNA form, the CDR3 reads TGTGCTCTTGGGACTCTGCTACCTTACACCGATAAACTCATCTTT. Translated, it gives CALGTLLPYTDKLIF.

With regard to this clone: Possible read error: a much larger clone is one base away. This specimen includes other DNA sequences encoding the same CDR3. V is TRDV2 and J is TRDJ1, with 9 bases aligning to TRDD3. The CDR3 covers 15 residues. The germline V gene encodes CDR1 GEAIGNYY and CDR2 EKD. CDR3 sequence: CACGTGGKYTDKLIF. The CDR3 coding sequence is TGTGCCTGTGGTACTGGGGGAAAATACACTGATAAACTCATCTTT.

This clone was picked up a small number of times. The chain couples TRDV2 to TRDJ1; perhaps TRDD2 as D (5 bases). The V end lost 8 bases, the J end lost 4 bases, and 22 bases lay between the germline ends. From germline, CDR1 is GEAIGNYY and CDR2 EKD. This CDR3 is built from 15 residues. CDR3 in DNA: TGTGCCTATTGTTCTGAATTCCTCGGGGTCGATAAACTCATCTTT. This sequence encodes CAYCSEFLGVDKLIF.

This chain links TRDV1 with TRDJ1; tentative D call: TRDD3 (7 bases). The CDR3 is made up of 19 amino acids. The ends were cut back, 9 bases at V and 0 bases at J, with 29 bases in the middle. Germline values: CDR1 TSWWSYY, CDR2 QGS. The chain's CDR3 is CALERDTPLLPLDTDKLIF. The DNA of the CDR3 is TGTGCTCTGGAGAGGGATACCCCTCTCCTACCCCTTGACACCGATAAACTCATCTTT.

The V gene is TRDV1, the J gene TRDJ1, with TRDD3 matching 9 bases. The CDR3 consists of 25 residues. Germline trimming cut 0 bases from V and 0 bases from J; bases unmatched to any gene: 29. Germline V gene lookup returns CDR1 TSWWSYY and CDR2 QGS. The CDR3 sequence is CALGELNFLHRMGIRGMAHTDKLIF. In nucleotides, the CDR3 is TGTGCTCTTGGGGAACTAAATTTTCTCCATCGAATGGGGATACGCGGGATGGCTCACACCGATAAACTCATCTTT.

This clone was seen a handful of times. The V call is TRDV1, the J call TRDJ1; D not certain. Germline values: CDR1 TSWWSYY, CDR2 QGS. This CDR3 is 21 amino acids long. Trimming left V 0 bases short and J 2 bases short, with 28 bases between. The CDR3: CALGELRARRFSHYKTDKLIF. The CDR3, as DNA: TGTGCTCTTGGGGAACTCCGGGCCCGTCGCTTCTCCCATTACAAGACCGATAAACTCATCTTT.

This chain joins TRDV1 and TRDJ1; D might be TRDD2 or TRDD3, each matching 6 bases. The V gene lost 0 bases and the J gene lost 4 bases, with 24 bases spanning the gap. This CDR3 is 19 amino acids long. Germline CDR1 TSWWSYY, CDR2 QGS. CDR3 nucleotide sequence: TGTGCTCTTGGGGAACTACCTTCCCGATGCTGGGGACAGGGCGATAAACTCATCTTT. It codes for CALGELPSRCWGQGDKLIF.

This sequence joins TRDV1 and TRDJ1, with TRDD2 as a possible D gene (6 bases). Germline lookup yields CDR1 TSWWSYY and CDR2 QGS. CDR3 length: 16 residues. V was pared by 2 bases and J by 5 bases, with 18 bases between. CDR3 bases: TGTGCTCTTGGGGAATCTTCCTTAAAGTACTGGGATAAACTCATCTTT. This sequence encodes CALGESSLKYWDKLIF.